This entry lists 13 T cell receptor beta chains sequenced from one sample in a study of shared clonotypes between healthy human individuals. The method was immunoSEQ multiplex PCR; TCRdb's version includes in-frame clones alone and lacks a portion of them. The sample lists roughly 1 million clones; around 82% were seen once. Specimen: memory CD4+ T cells from PBMCs. Noted subset: CD45RA-negative fraction. Receptors were obtained from a man between 18 and 29 years old in good health. Some clones in this sample may be carry-over from other donors' samples.

The CDR3 spells CASSQVSGSRELFF. DNA for the CDR3: TGCGCCAGCAGCCAGGTCAGCGGGAGTCGGGAGCTGTTTTTT. This chain links TRBV5-1 with TRBJ2-2, with TRBD2 matching 8 bases. After removal of 4 bases from V and 9 bases from J, the junction contained 8 bases not matched to a gene. The CDR3 runs 14 residues. CDR1 and CDR2 (germline): SGHRS, YFSETQ.

The chain uses TRBV29-1 and TRBJ1-2; no firm D call. This CDR3 is 15 amino acids long. Germline-derived CDR1 and CDR2 are SQVTM and ANQGSEA. Between the trimmed V and J ends, which lost 4 bases and 8 bases, there was a span of 23 bases. The CDR3 loop reads CSVAPGLRVADGYTF. DNA for the CDR3: TGCAGCGTTGCCCCCGGGTTGAGGGTGGCCGACGGCTACACCTTC.

The J gene is TRBJ2-7, the V gene TRBV5-1, with 8 positions matching TRBD2. The CDR3 is 14 amino acids. Per the germline V gene, CDR1 is SGHRS and CDR2 is YFSETQ. V was clipped by 2 bases and J by 3 bases; unmatched bases: 4. The CDR3 region is CASSFDSGNYEQYF. In DNA form, the CDR3 reads TGCGCCAGCAGCTTTGATAGCGGGAACTACGAGCAGTACTTC.

The V and J genes are TRBV2 and TRBJ1-1, with D unresolved. CDR3 length: 14 amino acids. The germline gives CDR1 SNHLY, CDR2 FYNNEI. V shed 7 bases and J shed 5 bases, with 17 bases lying between them. This CDR3 reads CASTSHRYVTEAFF. The CDR3 nucleotides read TGTGCCAGCACATCACATAGGTATGTAACTGAAGCTTTCTTT.

The sample holds one count of this clone. The J gene is TRBJ1-4, the V gene TRBV5-1; D remains ambiguous. With 0 bases removed from V and 6 bases from J, the gap between germline ends came to 9 bases. This CDR3 region has 14 residues. Germline V lookup: CDR1 SGHRS, CDR2 YFSETQ. DNA of the CDR3: TGCGCCAGCAGCTTGGCGGGTATGGATGAAAAACTGTTTTTT. Amino acids: CASSLAGMDEKLFF.

In DNA, the CDR3 is TGTGCCAGCACGTTACAGCAAAACTATGGCTACACCTTC. It codes for CASTLQQNYGYTF. V and J are TRBV7-2 and TRBJ1-2; D unclear. The CDR3 totals 13 residues. V dropped 7 bases and J dropped 2 bases, with 11 bases sitting between them. CDR1 is SGHTA and CDR2 is FQGNSA in the germline V gene.

The count of this clone is one. The V call is TRBV18, the J call TRBJ2-5, with D tentatively TRBD2 (5 bases). The germline gives CDR1 KGHSH, CDR2 LQKENI. This CDR3 region has 13 residues. Deletions cut 3 bases from V and 3 bases from J, with 8 bases between. For the CDR3, the DNA is TGTGCCAGCTCACCCGGGGAGAAAGAGACCCAGTACTTC. Protein: CASSPGEKETQYF.

This clone was seen a handful of times. Additional DNA sequences in this sample encode the identical CDR3. The chain uses TRBV13 and TRBJ2-1; 10 bases match TRBD1. V gave up 5 bases and J gave up 7 bases; unmatched junction bases: 8. Germline V CDR1 and CDR2: PRHDT, FYEKMQ (reference sequence). This CDR3 spans 15 amino acids. CDR3 protein: CASSPGQGRGNEQFF. The CDR3 DNA reads TGTGCCAGCAGCCCGGGACAGGGGCGCGGGAATGAGCAGTTCTTC.

This clone has just one count. V usage is TRBV28 and J usage is TRBJ1-1; D is undetermined. The V gene's germline CDR1 is MDHEN and CDR2 SYDVKM. The V and J ends lost 2 bases and 6 bases respectively, with 16 bases between them. CDR3 length: 15 amino acids. CDR3 residues: CASSLEGPWEPEAFF. In DNA form, the CDR3 reads TGTGCCAGCAGTTTAGAGGGCCCCTGGGAACCTGAAGCTTTCTTT. Using reference TRBV28 and TRBJ1-1 for the parts outside the CDR3, the full variable domain is DVKVTQSSRYLVKRTGEKVFLECVQDMDHENMFWYRQDPGLGLRLIYFSYDVKMKEKGDIPEGYSVSREKKERFSLILESASTNQTSMYLCASSLEGPWEPEAFFGQGTRLTVV.

In its sample, this clone was seen a few times. The V and J genes are TRBV2 and TRBJ2-7; 8 bases line up with TRBD1. Trimming took 6 bases from V and 4 from J; bases not matched to a gene: 5. There are 13 residues in the CDR3. The germline gives CDR1 SNHLY, CDR2 FYNNEI. CDR3 residues: CASSVQGGYEQYF. CDR3 coding DNA: TGTGCCAGCAGCGTACAGGGGGGTTACGAGCAGTACTTC. Supplemented by reference TRBV2 and TRBJ2-7, the full variable domain reads EPEVTQTPSHQVTQMGQEVILRCVPISNHLYFYWYRQILGQKVEFLVSFYNNEISEKSEIFDDQFSVERPDGSNFTLKIRSTKLEDSAMYFCASSVQGGYEQYFGPGTRLTVT.

The chain is built from TRBV28 and TRBJ1-2; a weak D match, TRBD1 (6 bases). The CDR3 length is 13 residues. Per germline, CDR1 MDHEN and CDR2 SYDVKM. V lost 5 bases and J 8 bases, leaving 15 bases between the germline ends. The CDR3 nucleotides are TGTGCCAGCAGTCGACAGCTCAGGGGCGGCTACACCTTC. This translates into CASSRQLRGGYTF.

The chain joins TRBV6-5 to TRBJ1-2; D gene ambiguous. The CDR3 covers 15 residues. Trimming took off 4 bases at V and 7 bases at J, with 19 bases between the two ends. Germline lookup yields CDR1 MNHEY and CDR2 SVGAGI. In DNA, the CDR3 is TGTGCCAGCAGTTTACGGGCGAACACGAGAGGTGGCTACACCTTC. It specifies CASSLRANTRGGYTF.

The table lists this clone with a few counts. The chain links TRBV4-1 to TRBJ1-1; D ambiguous. Germline values: CDR1 MGHRA, CDR2 YSYEKL. CDR3 length: 12 residues. Trimming took 0 bases from V and 9 from J, leaving 8 bases between them. Here the CDR3 reads CASSQEWQKAFF. In nucleotides, the CDR3 is TGCGCCAGCAGCCAAGAATGGCAGAAAGCTTTCTTT.